This T cell receptor (beta chain) was sequenced in a study of T cell responses to AZD1222 COVID-19 vaccine. Of note for this clone: Its cognate antigen is unknown.

The CDR3 contains 15 residues. The germline V gene encodes CDR1 SGHRS and CDR2 YFSETQ. Between the trimmed V and J ends, which lost 6 bases and 1 base, there was a span of 16 bases. Points from the study as a whole: Repertoires were obtained only post-peak T cell response.

TCRdb's table, derived via immunoSEQ multiplex PCR, lists solely in-frame clones and lacks some. The repertoire includes nearly 95,000 clones, around 91% of them detected once, and roughly 8.1% sits in the top ten. The sequence derives from an adult in good health. Source: peripheral blood, taken on day 0 of AZD1222 vaccination. The rearrangement joins TRBV5-1 to TRBJ2-5; perhaps D is TRBD1 or TRBD2 (5 bases each). The CDR3 DNA reads as TGCGCCAGCATGGGAACTCGGGACGCCCAAGAGACCCAGTACTTC. Translation: CASMGTRDAQETQYF.